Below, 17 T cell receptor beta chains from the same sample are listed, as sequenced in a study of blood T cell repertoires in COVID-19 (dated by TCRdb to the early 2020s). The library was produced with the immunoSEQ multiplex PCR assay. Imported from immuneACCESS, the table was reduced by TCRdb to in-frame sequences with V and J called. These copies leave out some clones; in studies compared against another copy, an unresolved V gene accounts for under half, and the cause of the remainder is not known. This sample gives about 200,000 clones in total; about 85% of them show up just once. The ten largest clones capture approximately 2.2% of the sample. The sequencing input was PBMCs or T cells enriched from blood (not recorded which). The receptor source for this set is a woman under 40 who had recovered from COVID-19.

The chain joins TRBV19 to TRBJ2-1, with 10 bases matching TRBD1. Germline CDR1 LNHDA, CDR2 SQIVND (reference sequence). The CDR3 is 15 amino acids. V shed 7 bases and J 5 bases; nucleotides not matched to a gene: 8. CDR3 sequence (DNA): TGTGCCAGTAAAAGGGACAGGGGAAAAAACAATGAGCAGTTCTTC. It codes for CASKRDRGKNNEQFF.

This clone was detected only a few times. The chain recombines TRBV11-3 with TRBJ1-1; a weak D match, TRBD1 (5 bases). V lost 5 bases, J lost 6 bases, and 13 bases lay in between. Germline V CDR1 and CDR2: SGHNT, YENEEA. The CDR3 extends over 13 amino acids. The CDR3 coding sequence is TGTGCCAGCAGCAAATTGGGGGGTCCTGAAGCTTTCTTT. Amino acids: CASSKLGGPEAFF.

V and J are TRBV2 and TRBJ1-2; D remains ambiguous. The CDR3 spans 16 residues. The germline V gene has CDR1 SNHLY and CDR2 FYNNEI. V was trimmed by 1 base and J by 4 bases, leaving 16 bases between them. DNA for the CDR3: TGTGCCAGCAGTGAAGGTGGAGGGAGGCGGGTCTATGGCTACACCTTC. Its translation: CASSEGGGRRVYGYTF.

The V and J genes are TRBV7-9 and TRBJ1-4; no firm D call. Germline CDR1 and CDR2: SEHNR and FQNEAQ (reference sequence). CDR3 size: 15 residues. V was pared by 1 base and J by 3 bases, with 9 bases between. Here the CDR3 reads CASSLGSWANEKLFF. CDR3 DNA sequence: TGTGCCAGCAGCTTAGGGAGCTGGGCTAATGAAAAACTGTTTTTT. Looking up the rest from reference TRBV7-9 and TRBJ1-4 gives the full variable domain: DTGVSQNPRHKITKRGQNVTFRCDPISEHNRLYWYRQTLGQGPEFLTYFQNEAQLEKSRLLSDRFSAERPKGSFSTLEIQRTEQGDSAMYLCASSLGSWANEKLFFGSGTQLSVL.

This CDR3 reads CASSLGQGSKDGYTF. The CDR3 nucleotides read TGTGCCAGCAGCTTAGGACAGGGAAGTAAGGATGGCTACACCTTC. The chain carries TRBV13 and TRBJ1-2, with D possibly being TRBD1 (6 bases). With 0 bases removed from V and 6 bases from J, the gap between germline ends came to 14 bases. CDR3 size: 15 residues. The V gene's germline CDR1 is PRHDT and CDR2 FYEKMQ (reference sequence).

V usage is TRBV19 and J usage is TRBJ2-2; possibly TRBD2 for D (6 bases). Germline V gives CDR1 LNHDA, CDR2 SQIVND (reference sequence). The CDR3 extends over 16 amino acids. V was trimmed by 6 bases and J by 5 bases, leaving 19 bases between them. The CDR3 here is CASRGRSGSRTGELFF. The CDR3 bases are TGTGCCAGTAGGGGTCGATCCGGGAGCCGTACCGGGGAGCTGTTTTTT.

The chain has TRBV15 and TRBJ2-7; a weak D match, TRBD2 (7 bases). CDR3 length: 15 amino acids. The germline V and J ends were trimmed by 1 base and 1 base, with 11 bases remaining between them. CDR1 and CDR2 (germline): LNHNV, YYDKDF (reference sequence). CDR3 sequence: CATSRAGGDSYEQYF. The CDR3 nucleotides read TGTGCCACCAGCAGAGCGGGGGGCGATTCCTACGAGCAGTACTTC.

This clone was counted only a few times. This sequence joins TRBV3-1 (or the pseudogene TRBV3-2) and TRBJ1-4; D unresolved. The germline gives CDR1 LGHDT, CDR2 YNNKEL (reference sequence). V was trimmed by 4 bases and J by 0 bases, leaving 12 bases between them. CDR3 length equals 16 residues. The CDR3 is CASSPRRGATNEKLFF. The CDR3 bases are TGTGCCAGCAGCCCCCGACGGGGTGCAACTAATGAAAAACTGTTTTTT.

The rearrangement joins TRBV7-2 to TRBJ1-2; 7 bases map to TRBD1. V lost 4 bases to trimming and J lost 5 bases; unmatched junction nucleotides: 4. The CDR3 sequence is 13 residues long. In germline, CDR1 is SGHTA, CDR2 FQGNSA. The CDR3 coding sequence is TGTGCCAGCAGCTCCTGGACAGGTTATGGCTACACCTTC. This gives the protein CASSSWTGYGYTF.

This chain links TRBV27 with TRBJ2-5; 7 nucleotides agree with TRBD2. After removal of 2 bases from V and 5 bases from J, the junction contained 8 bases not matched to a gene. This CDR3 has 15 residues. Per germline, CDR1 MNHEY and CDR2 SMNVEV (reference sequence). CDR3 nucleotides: TGTGCCAGCAGTTTACAGTGGGGGGGTTTGGAGACCCAGTACTTC. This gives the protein CASSLQWGGLETQYF.

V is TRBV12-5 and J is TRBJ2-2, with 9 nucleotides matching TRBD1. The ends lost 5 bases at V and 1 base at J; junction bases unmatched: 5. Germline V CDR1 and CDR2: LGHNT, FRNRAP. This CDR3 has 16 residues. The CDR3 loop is CASGRQGGLNTGELFF. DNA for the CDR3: TGTGCTAGTGGTCGACAGGGGGGATTGAACACCGGGGAGCTGTTTTTT. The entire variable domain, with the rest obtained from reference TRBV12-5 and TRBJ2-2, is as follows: DARVTQTPRHKVTEMGQEVTMRCQPILGHNTVFWYRQTMMQGLELLAYFRNRAPLDDSGMPKDRFSAEMPDATLATLKIQPSEPRDSAVYFCASGRQGGLNTGELFFGEGSRLTVL.

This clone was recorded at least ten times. CDR3: CASSLRGTGETEAFF. In DNA form, the CDR3 reads TGCGCCAGCAGCCTAAGAGGCACAGGGGAAACTGAAGCTTTCTTT. The chain is built from TRBV4-3 and TRBJ1-1; TRBD1 aligns across 7 bases. CDR1 is LGHNA and CDR2 is YSLEER in the germline V gene. This CDR3 comprises 15 residues. The ends lost 4 bases at V and 5 bases at J; junction bases unmatched: 10.

The CDR3 sequence is CASSYSTLAVTGELFF. The CDR3 nucleotides read TGTGCCAGCAGTTACTCGACCCTAGCGGTCACCGGGGAGCTGTTTTTT. The chain carries TRBV6-5 and TRBJ2-2, with 7 nucleotides matching TRBD2. V lost 0 bases and J lost 4; bases outside the gene matches: 5. The CDR3 is 16 amino acids. The germline V gene has CDR1 MNHEY and CDR2 SVGAGI.

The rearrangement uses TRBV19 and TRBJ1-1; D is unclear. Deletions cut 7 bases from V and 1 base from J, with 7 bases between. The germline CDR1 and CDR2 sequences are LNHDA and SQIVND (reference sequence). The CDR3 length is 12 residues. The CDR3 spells CASTTGNTEAFF. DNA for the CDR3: TGTGCCAGTACCACCGGGAACACTGAAGCTTTCTTT.

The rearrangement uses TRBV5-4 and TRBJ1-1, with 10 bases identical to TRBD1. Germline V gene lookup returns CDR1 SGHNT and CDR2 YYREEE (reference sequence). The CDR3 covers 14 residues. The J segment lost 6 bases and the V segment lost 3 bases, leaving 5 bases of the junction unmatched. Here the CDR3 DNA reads TGTGCCAGCAGCTGGGGACAGGGGTTTGCTGAAGCTTTCTTT. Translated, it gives CASSWGQGFAEAFF.

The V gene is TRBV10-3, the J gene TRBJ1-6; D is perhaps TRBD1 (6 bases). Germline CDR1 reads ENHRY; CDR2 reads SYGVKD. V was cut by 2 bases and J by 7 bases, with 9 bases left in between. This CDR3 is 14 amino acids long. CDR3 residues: CAISERQENSPLHF. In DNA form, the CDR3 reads TGTGCCATCAGTGAGAGACAGGAAAATTCACCCCTCCACTTT.

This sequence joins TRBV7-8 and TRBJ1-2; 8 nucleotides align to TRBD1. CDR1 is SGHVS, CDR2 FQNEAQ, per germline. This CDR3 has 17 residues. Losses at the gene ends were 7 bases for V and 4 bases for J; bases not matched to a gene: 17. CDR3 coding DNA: TGTGCCAGCACCGGACAACTCGGACAGGGATCCGCCTATGGCTACACCTTC. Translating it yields CASTGQLGQGSAYGYTF.